By share, the clone carrying this T cell receptor (beta chain) ranks as medium-sized. Its antigen is unidentified. The bulk TCR libraries were made with methods described before and with listed TCR primers. TCRdb passed the PCR reads through MiXCR, listing each CDR3 protein once. The sample shows more than 10,000 distinct CDR3 sequences, 21% of them seen only once. This record comes from a study of molecular identifiers for immune sequencing clone quantification. General observations from the study: Over 98% of CMV-specific effector molecules, but under 1% of naive ones, were in clones above 20 copies. Some 970,000 naive cells reportedly did not prevent detection of spiked Jurkat TCR RNA from one cell.

Germline assignment: CDR1 MDHEN and CDR2 SYDVKM. J lost 2 bases, V lost 6 bases, and 4 bases had no gene match. CDR3 size: 14 residues. The TCR sequence derives from a human donor in good health. Some libraries in this study had Jurkat cell RNA spiked in. V is TRBV28 and J is TRBJ2-7; TRBD1 matches at 10 bases. The source material was naive CD8+ T cells from blood, with Jurkat cell RNA spiked in. Sample subset: FACS-sorted CD8+CD4-CCR7+CD45RA+ naive T cells. CDR3 sequence (DNA): TGTGCCAGCAGACCCGGGACAGGGGCCTACGAGCAGTACTTC. Translating it yields CASRPGTGAYEQYF.